What follows is one T cell receptor beta chain and its context. This clone's antigen is unknown. Base qualities are not at hand, and no much larger clone is one base apart. Peripheral blood CD8+ and CD4+ T cells from healthy donors, Susac syndrome patients and multiple sclerosis patients were profiled by high-throughput TCR beta sequencing. The healthy donors served as controls matched for age and sex. Bulk CD8+ and CD4+ T cells were purified magnetically by negative isolation, whereas CD8+ TEMRA cells were enriched by FACS. Blood was collected in EDTA tubes and processed within 24 hours, with PBMCs isolated through density gradient centrifugation. PBMCs intended for TCR sequencing were cryopreserved in liquid nitrogen and were subsequently thawed in a 37 degrees C water bath. The sorted or isolated CD4+, CD8+ and CD8+ TEMRA cells reached a purity of at least 90%. RNA was extracted with the RNeasy kit and about 0.5 to 1 ug was reverse transcribed using random hexamers. TCR beta CDR3 regions were amplified with the immunoSEQ multiplex PCR assay covering 54 Vbeta and 13 Jbeta segments. Bias from PCR amplification was corrected by using a synthetic template baseline for primer optimization and for computational correction. In the authors' own workflow: Only productive sequences were kept, with reads annotated to V, D and J genes according to IMGT and analyzed in immunoSEQ Analyzer. To calculate clonality, Shannon entropy was normalized by log2 of the number of productive unique sequences and then subtracted from one. For each patient and control, public and private clones were evaluated within the 100 most prevalent clones. Clones were defined as Susac-specific if absent from the healthy and MS cohorts, from around 1,000 published viral clones and from other ImmuneACCESS disease sequences. The public sequencing data were trimmed at Q25 with fastp and processed into clonotypes with MiXCR by TCRdb, which kept only in-frame beta chains. Every entry covers one CDR3 protein and lists the most common genes and DNA from its rows. The V and J calls come from TCRdb's annotation, not from the publication. The table for this sample lists 120,000 to 150,000 distinct CDR3 sequences; about 93% of them were counted only once. Over 0.25% of the sample goes to the ten largest clones.

The data originate from a study of CD8 T cells in Susac syndrome (dated by TCRdb to the late 2010s). About the investigation overall: The study used repertoire sequencing to test whether antigen drove CD8+ T cell activation and differentiation in Susac syndrome. CD8+ T cell repertoire clonality was compared between about a dozen healthy donors, some 14 Susac syndrome patients and fewer than 19 multiple sclerosis patients. Points the paper makes about the study in general: The TCR sequencing and HLA analysis was acknowledged to have included a relatively small number of individuals.

The CDR3, from cysteine to phenylalanine, totals 15 residues. Of all the DNA, just the CDR3 is kept, 45 bases in frame from base 1. The germline ends are 9 bases apart after V is trimmed by 2 bases and J by 0 bases. The germline V gene (reference sequence) sets CDR1 to LNHNV and CDR2 to YYDKDF. The TCR originated in a human donor in good health. The chain couples TRBV15 to TRBJ2-3, and perhaps TRBD2 as D gene, on 5 matching bases. Sequencing used CD8+ T cells from PBMCs. The DNA sequence is given as TGTGCCACCAGCAGATCAAGGACTAGCACAGATACGCAGTATTTT. Translation gives CATSRSRTSTDTQYF.